The rows below give T cell receptor beta chains drawn from one sample of a study of T cell changes during pregnancy in multiple sclerosis. TCRdb's table, derived via immunoSEQ multiplex PCR, lists solely in-frame clones and lacks some. The data show under 95,000 clones, with 92% seen just once and more than 2% held by the top ten. The sequences come from peripheral blood, collected after pregnancy. These receptors all stem from a female donor with multiple sclerosis, enrolled in a pregnancy study. The CDR3 runs from the conserved cysteine through the conserved F or W. The order of the fields is V gene, clone size, J gene, D gene, CDR3 protein, CDR3 DNA. A D gene is named only where the DNA matches it firmly. Clone size appears in some rows only: once, few, many, or a class for an expanded clone.

V: TRBV7-6
size: NA
J: TRBJ1-5
D: NA
CDR3: CASSPGPGWVNQPQHF
DNA: TGTGCCAGCAGCCCGGGCCCGGGGTGGGTCAATCAGCCCCAGCATTTT

V: TRBV27
size: NA
J: TRBJ1-4
D: NA
CDR3: CASSSPATNEKLFF
DNA: TGTGCCAGCAGTTCTCCGGCAACTAATGAAAAACTGTTTTTT

V: TRBV18
size: NA
J: TRBJ2-3
D: TRBD2
CDR3: CASSEGLAGTDTQYF
DNA: TGTGCCAGCTCAGAGGGACTAGCGGGCACAGATACGCAGTATTTT

V: TRBV2
size: NA
J: TRBJ2-3
D: NA
CDR3: CASRPGVVADTQYF
DNA: TGTGCCAGCAGACCCGGGGTAGTAGCAGATACGCAGTATTTT

V: TRBV6-6
size: NA
J: TRBJ2-3
D: NA
CDR3: CASSYSIAFYSDTQYF
DNA: TGTGCCAGCAGTTACTCGATCGCCTTCTATTCAGATACGCAGTATTTT

V: TRBV11-2
size: NA
J: TRBJ1-1
D: TRBD1
CDR3: CASSQGGRVEAFF
DNA: TGTGCCAGCAGCCAAGGGGGCCGGGTCGAAGCTTTCTTT

V: TRBV4-2
size: NA
J: TRBJ2-4
D: TRBD2
CDR3: CASSPAPGLAGVLAKNIQYF
DNA: TGTGCCAGCAGCCCCGCCCCCGGACTAGCGGGAGTCTTGGCCAAAAACATTCAGTACTTC

V: TRBV6-1
size: NA
J: TRBJ2-3
D: NA
CDR3: CASRKLAGGTDTQYF
DNA: TGTGCCAGCAGGAAACTAGCTGGGGGCACAGATACGCAGTATTTT

V: TRBV29-1
size: NA
J: TRBJ2-2
D: TRBD2
CDR3: CSGGPASGPLSGELFF
DNA: TGCAGCGGTGGTCCGGCTAGCGGGCCATTGAGCGGGGAGCTGTTTTTT

V: TRBV27
size: NA
J: TRBJ1-2
D: TRBD1
CDR3: CASSLEGAGHGYTF
DNA: TGTGCCAGCAGCCTCGAGGGGGCTGGGCATGGCTACACCTTC

V: TRBV2
size: NA
J: TRBJ2-7
D: NA
CDR3: CASSTYRQYEQYF
DNA: TGTGCCAGCAGCACTTATCGACAGTACGAGCAGTACTTC

V: TRBV10-3
size: NA
J: TRBJ1-1
D: TRBD1
CDR3: CAISPGTENTEAFF
DNA: TGTGCCATCAGTCCCGGGACAGAAAACACTGAAGCTTTCTTT

V: TRBV4-1
size: NA
J: TRBJ2-3
D: TRBD2
CDR3: CASSQDITSGSSVVGDTQYF
DNA: TGCGCCAGCAGCCAAGATATAACTAGCGGGAGTTCTGTTGTCGGAGATACGCAGTATTTT

V: TRBV9
size: NA
J: TRBJ1-6
D: TRBD1
CDR3: CASSPGGTGYSPLHF
DNA: TGTGCCAGCAGCCCAGGGGGGACAGGGTATTCACCCCTCCACTTT

V: TRBV7-9
size: NA
J: TRBJ2-5
D: NA
CDR3: CATSVRGQETQYF
DNA: TGTGCTACCAGCGTCCGGGGACAAGAGACCCAGTACTTC

V: TRBV13
size: NA
J: TRBJ1-1
D: TRBD1
CDR3: CASSSQLDRAYARLNTEAFF
DNA: TGTGCCAGCAGCTCCCAATTGGACAGGGCCTACGCGAGGTTGAACACTGAAGCTTTCTTT

V: TRBV6-1
size: NA
J: TRBJ1-2
D: NA
CDR3: CASSEVLGLPGGYTF
DNA: TGTGCCAGCAGTGAAGTTCTGGGCCTTCCGGGGGGCTACACCTTC

V: TRBV5-5
size: NA
J: TRBJ2-7
D: NA
CDR3: CASSPVVAGNTYEQYF
DNA: TGTGCCAGCAGCCCGGTGGTTGCGGGGAATACCTACGAGCAGTACTTC

V: TRBV9
size: NA
J: TRBJ1-2
D: TRBD1
CDR3: CASSVVETGEQDYGYTF
DNA: TGTGCCAGCAGCGTAGTAGAGACAGGGGAGCAAGACTATGGCTACACCTTC

V: TRBV19
size: NA
J: TRBJ1-1
D: TRBD1
CDR3: CASSIAGTGTGTEAFF
DNA: TGTGCCAGTAGTATAGCTGGGACAGGGACGGGCACTGAAGCTTTCTTT

V: TRBV27
size: once
J: TRBJ1-6
D: TRBD1
CDR3: CASWTGLWSPLHF
DNA: TGTGCCAGCTGGACAGGGTTATGGTCACCCCTCCACTTT

V: TRBV4-2
size: NA
J: TRBJ1-2
D: NA
CDR3: CASSQARVFGDGYTF
DNA: TGTGCCAGCAGCCAAGCCAGGGTATTTGGGGATGGCTACACCTTC

V: TRBV5-1
size: NA
J: TRBJ1-2
D: NA
CDR3: CASSVTGQNYGYTF
DNA: TGCGCCAGCAGCGTGACCGGACAGAACTATGGCTACACCTTC

V: TRBV27
size: NA
J: TRBJ1-1
D: NA
CDR3: CASREEAFMNTEAFF
DNA: TGTGCCAGCAGGGAGGAAGCCTTTATGAACACTGAAGCTTTCTTT

V: TRBV18
size: NA
J: TRBJ2-3
D: NA
CDR3: CASSIPGSSPDTQYF
DNA: TGTGCCAGCTCAATTCCCGGGAGTAGTCCAGATACGCAGTATTTT

V: TRBV11-2
size: NA
J: TRBJ2-7
D: NA
CDR3: CASSNRQYDEQYF
DNA: TGTGCCAGCAGCAACCGACAGTATGACGAGCAGTACTTC

V: TRBV29-1
size: NA
J: TRBJ2-5
D: NA
CDR3: CSVEWRGELQETQYF
DNA: TGCAGCGTTGAATGGCGGGGAGAACTCCAAGAGACCCAGTACTTC

V: TRBV2
size: NA
J: TRBJ2-1
D: TRBD2
CDR3: CASSWKGLAGGNGNEQFF
DNA: TGTGCCAGCAGTTGGAAGGGTCTAGCGGGGGGTAATGGGAATGAGCAGTTCTTC

V: TRBV27
size: NA
J: TRBJ2-3
D: TRBD2
CDR3: CASSHSPRRGGTDTQYF
DNA: TGTGCCAGCAGTCATTCCCCGAGGCGGGGGGGCACAGATACGCAGTATTTT

V: TRBV27
size: once
J: TRBJ2-7
D: NA
CDR3: CASSLKTGSYEQYF
DNA: TGTGCCAGCAGTTTGAAGACAGGCTCCTACGAGCAGTACTTC

V: TRBV2
size: NA
J: TRBJ1-1
D: NA
CDR3: CASSVRQENTEAFF
DNA: TGTGCCAGCAGTGTTCGACAGGAGAACACTGAAGCTTTCTTT

V: TRBV7-9
size: NA
J: TRBJ2-3
D: NA
CDR3: CASSLEPTNTQYF
DNA: TGTGCCAGCAGCTTAGAGCCAACCAATACGCAGTATTTT

V: TRBV2
size: NA
J: TRBJ1-1
D: NA
CDR3: CASSEIRLNTEAFF
DNA: TGTGCCAGCAGTGAAATCAGGTTGAACACTGAAGCTTTCTTT

V: TRBV7-2
size: NA
J: TRBJ1-1
D: NA
CDR3: CASSSPTGPNTEAFF
DNA: TGTGCCAGCAGCTCGCCGACAGGACCTAACACTGAAGCTTTCTTT

V: TRBV5-8
size: NA
J: TRBJ2-3
D: TRBD2
CDR3: CASSFTATSRSDTQYF
DNA: TGTGCCAGCAGCTTCACCGCGACTAGCCGCTCAGATACGCAGTATTTT

V: TRBV9
size: NA
J: TRBJ2-3
D: NA
CDR3: CASSPSSTDTQYF
DNA: TGTGCCAGCAGCCCGAGTAGCACAGATACGCAGTATTTT

V: TRBV6-4
size: NA
J: TRBJ1-4
D: TRBD1
CDR3: CASSAGTGGSTNEKLFF
DNA: TGTGCCAGCAGCGCCGGGACAGGGGGCTCAACTAATGAAAAACTGTTTTTT

V: TRBV18
size: NA
J: TRBJ1-2
D: TRBD1
CDR3: CASSPTGGSDGYTF
DNA: TGTGCCAGCTCCCCTACAGGGGGGTCGGATGGCTACACCTTC

V: TRBV10-3
size: NA
J: TRBJ2-5
D: NA
CDR3: CAIRTGLQETQYF
DNA: TGTGCCATCCGGACAGGACTACAAGAGACCCAGTACTTC

V: TRBV6-5
size: NA
J: TRBJ1-5
D: NA
CDR3: CASSLYAGQPQHF
DNA: TGTGCCAGCAGCCTCTACGCCGGTCAGCCCCAGCATTTT

V: TRBV5-1
size: NA
J: TRBJ2-7
D: TRBD1
CDR3: CASSLHGTGAYEQYF
DNA: TGCGCCAGCAGCTTGCACGGGACAGGGGCCTACGAGCAGTACTTC

V: TRBV11-2
size: NA
J: TRBJ2-1
D: TRBD2
CDR3: CASSLEGTSGFNEQFF
DNA: TGTGCCAGCAGCTTAGAAGGGACTAGCGGTTTCAATGAGCAGTTCTTC

V: TRBV2
size: NA
J: TRBJ2-7
D: NA
CDR3: CATVQVLRTTTFFLYEQYF
DNA: TGTGCCACCGTCCAGGTTCTCCGGACAACCACATTCTTCCTCTACGAGCAGTACTTC

V: TRBV6-5
size: once
J: TRBJ2-1
D: TRBD1
CDR3: CASSLQGLGEQFF
DNA: TGTGCCAGCAGTTTACAGGGGTTGGGTGAGCAGTTCTTC

V: TRBV27
size: once
J: TRBJ1-2
D: TRBD1
CDR3: CASSITGDDYYGYTF
DNA: TGTGCCAGCAGTATAACAGGGGACGACTACTATGGCTACACCTTC

V: TRBV18
size: NA
J: TRBJ2-3
D: TRBD1
CDR3: CASSPRDSSTDTQYF
DNA: TGTGCCAGCTCACCTCGGGACAGTTCCACAGATACGCAGTATTTT

V: TRBV7-6
size: NA
J: TRBJ1-3
D: TRBD1
CDR3: CASSPRQGVTGNTIYF
DNA: TGTGCCAGCAGTCCCCGACAGGGGGTCACTGGAAACACCATATATTTT

V: TRBV18
size: NA
J: TRBJ2-7
D: NA
CDR3: CASSPDSYEQYF
DNA: TGTGCCAGCTCACCGGACAGCTACGAGCAGTACTTC

V: TRBV6-5
size: NA
J: TRBJ1-2
D: NA
CDR3: CASTSSANYGYTF
DNA: TGTGCCAGCACATCGAGTGCTAACTATGGCTACACCTTC

V: TRBV4-1
size: NA
J: TRBJ1-2
D: NA
CDR3: CASSHETNYGYTF
DNA: TGCGCCAGCAGCCACGAGACTAACTATGGCTACACCTTC

V: TRBV27
size: NA
J: TRBJ1-1
D: NA
CDR3: CASSLRSGLNTEAFF
DNA: TGTGCCAGCAGTTTACGATCAGGGCTGAACACTGAAGCTTTCTTT

V: TRBV6-5
size: NA
J: TRBJ2-7
D: NA
CDR3: CASSTSGNVQQYF
DNA: TGTGCCAGCAGTACCAGCGGCAACGTACAGCAGTACTTC

V: TRBV5-1
size: NA
J: TRBJ1-6
D: TRBD1
CDR3: CASSDRDRTIVAPLHF
DNA: TGCGCCAGCAGCGACCGGGACAGGACAATAGTTGCACCCCTCCACTTT

V: TRBV13
size: NA
J: TRBJ2-2
D: TRBD2
CDR3: CASSLVLAGYTGELFF
DNA: TGTGCCAGCAGCTTAGTACTAGCGGGATACACCGGGGAGCTGTTTTTT